These T cell receptor beta chains were read from a single sample in a study of shared clonotypes between healthy human individuals. Some clones are missing from TCRdb's copy, which holds only in-frame ones; the method was immunoSEQ multiplex PCR. The repertoire holds approximately 2.1 million clones, with about 92% as singletons. Source material: naive CD4+ T cells from PBMCs. These receptors came from a young man in good health. Some clones in this sample may be carry-over from other donors' samples. Each CDR3 is given with its conserved first and last residue. D genes are given only for firm matches. Size tells how often a clone was seen (once, few, many) or the class of an expanded clone, and some rows leave it out.

v_call: TRBV6-5; d_call: NA; clone_size: NA; j_call: TRBJ1-2; cdr3_aa: CASSSSGGGYTF; cdr3_nt: TGTGCCAGCAGTTCGTCGGGGGGTGGCTACACCTTC
v_call: TRBV5-4; d_call: NA; clone_size: once; j_call: TRBJ2-1; cdr3_aa: CASSLGSGTNEQFF; cdr3_nt: TGTGCCAGCAGCCTGGGATCTGGTACCAATGAGCAGTTCTTC
v_call: TRBV23-1; d_call: NA; clone_size: once; j_call: TRBJ1-5; cdr3_aa: CASSQPTTAYSNQPQHF; cdr3_nt: TGCGCCAGCAGTCAACCTACGACAGCCTATAGCAATCAGCCCCAGCATTTT
v_call: TRBV10-2; d_call: NA; clone_size: once; j_call: TRBJ2-7; cdr3_aa: CASSEGFDEQYF; cdr3_nt: TGCGCCAGCAGTGAAGGGTTCGACGAGCAGTACTTC
v_call: TRBV11-3; d_call: NA; clone_size: NA; j_call: TRBJ2-5; cdr3_aa: CASNKDSHHQETQYF; cdr3_nt: TGTGCCAGCAACAAGGACAGCCATCACCAAGAGACCCAGTACTTC
v_call: TRBV4-2; d_call: NA; clone_size: NA; j_call: TRBJ2-2; cdr3_aa: CASSPSWAVGNTGELFF; cdr3_nt: TGTGCCAGCAGCCCTTCCTGGGCAGTGGGGAACACCGGGGAGCTGTTTTTT
v_call: TRBV18; d_call: NA; clone_size: NA; j_call: TRBJ2-5; cdr3_aa: CASSPTDIRKETQYF; cdr3_nt: TGTGCCAGCTCACCTACGGATATTAGGAAAGAGACCCAGTACTTC
v_call: TRBV30; d_call: TRBD2; clone_size: NA; j_call: TRBJ2-3; cdr3_aa: CAWSVGTRGSTDTQYF; cdr3_nt: TGTGCCTGGAGTGTTGGGACTAGAGGTAGCACAGATACGCAGTATTTT
v_call: TRBV6-5; d_call: NA; clone_size: NA; j_call: TRBJ2-7; cdr3_aa: CASSVSGEQYF; cdr3_nt: TGTGCCAGCAGTGTCAGCGGCGAGCAGTACTTC
v_call: TRBV4-1; d_call: TRBD2; clone_size: NA; j_call: TRBJ2-7; cdr3_aa: CASKGGRGNEQYF; cdr3_nt: TGCGCCAGCAAAGGCGGGAGGGGGAACGAGCAGTACTTC
v_call: TRBV19; d_call: NA; clone_size: NA; j_call: TRBJ1-2; cdr3_aa: CASSPGWVDYGYTF; cdr3_nt: TGTGCCAGTAGTCCCGGGTGGGTCGACTATGGCTACACCTTC
v_call: TRBV28; d_call: NA; clone_size: NA; j_call: TRBJ2-5; cdr3_aa: CASSFGQGIETQYF; cdr3_nt: TGTGCCAGCAGTTTCGGGCAGGGGATAGAGACCCAGTACTTC
v_call: TRBV7-9; d_call: NA; clone_size: NA; j_call: TRBJ1-4; cdr3_aa: CASSSAGAATNEKLFF; cdr3_nt: TGTGCCAGCAGCTCCGCCGGGGCTGCAACTAATGAAAAACTGTTTTTT
v_call: TRBV30; d_call: NA; clone_size: NA; j_call: TRBJ1-4; cdr3_aa: CAWSDPRETNEKLFF; cdr3_nt: TGTGCCTGGAGTGACCCAAGGGAAACTAATGAAAAACTGTTTTTT
v_call: TRBV28; d_call: NA; clone_size: NA; j_call: TRBJ2-2; cdr3_aa: CASSLSTGYGELFF; cdr3_nt: TGTGCCAGCAGTTTATCAACCGGATACGGGGAGCTGTTTTTT
v_call: TRBV28; d_call: TRBD1; clone_size: NA; j_call: TRBJ1-2; cdr3_aa: CASVSPRGGSYGYTF; cdr3_nt: TGTGCCAGCGTCTCTCCCAGGGGGGGAAGCTATGGCTACACCTTC
v_call: TRBV11-2; d_call: TRBD1; clone_size: NA; j_call: TRBJ1-3; cdr3_aa: CASSLWRDSSGNTIYF; cdr3_nt: TGTGCCAGCAGCTTATGGCGGGACAGCTCTGGAAACACCATATATTTT
v_call: TRBV9; d_call: NA; clone_size: NA; j_call: TRBJ2-3; cdr3_aa: CASSVVGRHTDTQYF; cdr3_nt: TGTGCCAGCAGCGTAGTTGGTCGGCACACAGATACGCAGTATTTT
v_call: TRBV5-1; d_call: TRBD2; clone_size: NA; j_call: TRBJ2-5; cdr3_aa: CASSSLAGAWETQYF; cdr3_nt: TGCGCCAGCAGCTCATTAGCGGGAGCGTGGGAGACCCAGTACTTC
v_call: TRBV5-6; d_call: NA; clone_size: NA; j_call: TRBJ2-7; cdr3_aa: CASSLRANTYEQYF; cdr3_nt: TGTGCCAGCAGCTTGCGGGCCAACACCTACGAGCAGTACTTC
v_call: TRBV9; d_call: NA; clone_size: NA; j_call: TRBJ2-5; cdr3_aa: CASSVVEGPETQYF; cdr3_nt: TGTGCCAGCAGCGTAGTCGAGGGTCCAGAGACCCAGTACTTC
v_call: TRBV5-1; d_call: NA; clone_size: NA; j_call: TRBJ1-2; cdr3_aa: CASRGEINTF; cdr3_nt: TGCGCCAGCAGAGGAGAGATTAACACCTTC
v_call: TRBV5-1; d_call: TRBD2; clone_size: NA; j_call: TRBJ2-3; cdr3_aa: CASSLGTSGRVRTGTQYF; cdr3_nt: TGCGCCAGCAGCCTGGGGACTAGCGGGAGGGTTCGCACAGGTACGCAGTATTTT
v_call: TRBV28; d_call: NA; clone_size: NA; j_call: TRBJ2-1; cdr3_aa: CASSSPLPEPGASYNEQFF; cdr3_nt: TGTGCCAGCAGTTCCCCCCTCCCCGAACCGGGCGCCTCCTACAATGAGCAGTTCTTC